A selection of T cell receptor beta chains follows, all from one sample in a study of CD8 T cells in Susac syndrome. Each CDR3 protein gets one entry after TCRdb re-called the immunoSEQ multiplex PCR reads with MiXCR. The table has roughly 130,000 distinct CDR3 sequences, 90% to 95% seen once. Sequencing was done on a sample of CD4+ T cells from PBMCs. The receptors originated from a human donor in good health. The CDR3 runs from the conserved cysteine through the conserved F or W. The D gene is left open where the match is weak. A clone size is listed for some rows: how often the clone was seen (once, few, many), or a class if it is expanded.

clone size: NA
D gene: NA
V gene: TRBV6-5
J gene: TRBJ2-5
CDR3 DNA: TGTGCCAGCAGTTACTCGACAGAGACCCAGTACTTC
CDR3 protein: CASSYSTETQYF

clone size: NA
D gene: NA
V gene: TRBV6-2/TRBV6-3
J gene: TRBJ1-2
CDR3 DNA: TGTGCCAGCGGGGCCGGGCCCCTCGCGGGCTACACCTTC
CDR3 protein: CASGAGPLAGYTF

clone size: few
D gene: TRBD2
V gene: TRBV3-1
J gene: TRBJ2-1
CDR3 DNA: TGTGCCAGCAGCCAGACTACTAGCGGGTTTCGCTCCTACAATGAGCAGTTCTTC
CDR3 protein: CASSQTTSGFRSYNEQFF

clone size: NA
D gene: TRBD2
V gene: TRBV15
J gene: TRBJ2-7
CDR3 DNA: TGTGCCACCAGCAGAGATCCGACAGCGGGAGCCTACGAGCAGTACTTC
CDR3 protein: CATSRDPTAGAYEQYF

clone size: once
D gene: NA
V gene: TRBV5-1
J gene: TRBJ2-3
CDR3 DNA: TGCGCCAGCAGCGGAACCTCTCTGCGTCCCACAGATACGCAGTATTTT
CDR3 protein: CASSGTSLRPTDTQYF

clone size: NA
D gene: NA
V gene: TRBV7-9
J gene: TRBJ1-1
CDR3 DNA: TGTGCCAGCAGCTTAGCGCCCCCGGCTAACACTGAAGCTTTCTTT
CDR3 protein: CASSLAPPANTEAFF

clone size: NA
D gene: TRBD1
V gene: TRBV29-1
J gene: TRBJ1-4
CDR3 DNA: TGCAGCGTTGGCGACAGGGGGCGTTCAGAAAAACTGTTTTTT
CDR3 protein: CSVGDRGRSEKLFF

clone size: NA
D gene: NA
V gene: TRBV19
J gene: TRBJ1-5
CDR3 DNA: TGTGCCAGTAGACCCGTAGGAGGGATCAATCAGCCCCAGCATTTT
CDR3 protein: CASRPVGGINQPQHF

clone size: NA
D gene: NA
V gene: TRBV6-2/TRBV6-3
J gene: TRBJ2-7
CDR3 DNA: TGTGCCAGCAGCAGGTCGGGGTCGGACGAGCAGTACTTC
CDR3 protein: CASSRSGSDEQYF

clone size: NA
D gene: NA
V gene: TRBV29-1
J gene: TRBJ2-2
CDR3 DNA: TGCAGCGTTGAGAGGGGACGCCAGGCCGGGGAGCTGTTTTTT
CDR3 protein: CSVERGRQAGELFF

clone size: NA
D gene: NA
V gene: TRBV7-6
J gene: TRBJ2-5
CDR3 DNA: TGTGCCAGCAGCTTCGCACGACAAGAGACCCAGTACTTC
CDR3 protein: CASSFARQETQYF

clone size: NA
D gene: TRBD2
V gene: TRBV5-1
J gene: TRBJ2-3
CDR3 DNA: TGCGCCAGCAGACCTGGACTAGCGGGTGGCCCTAGCACAGATACGCAGTATTTT
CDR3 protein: CASRPGLAGGPSTDTQYF

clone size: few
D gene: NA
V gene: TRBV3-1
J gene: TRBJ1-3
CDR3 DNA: TGTGCCAGCAGCCAAGCCCCCACCCTGAGCTCTGGAAACACTATATATTTT
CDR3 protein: CASSQAPTLSSGNTIYF

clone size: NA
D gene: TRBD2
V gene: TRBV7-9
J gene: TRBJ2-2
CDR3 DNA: TGTGCCAGCAGTTGGCCAAGCGGGAGGGCCGCCGGGGAGCTGTTTTTT
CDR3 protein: CASSWPSGRAAGELFF

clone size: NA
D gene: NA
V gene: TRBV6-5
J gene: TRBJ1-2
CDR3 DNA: TGTGCCAGCAGTTACTCGACAACTTCGGGCGGCTACACCTTC
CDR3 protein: CASSYSTTSGGYTF

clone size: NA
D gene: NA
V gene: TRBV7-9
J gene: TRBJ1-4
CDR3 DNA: TGTGCCAGCAGCTTAGCCCGAGGGGATGAAAAACTGTTTTTT
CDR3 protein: CASSLARGDEKLFF

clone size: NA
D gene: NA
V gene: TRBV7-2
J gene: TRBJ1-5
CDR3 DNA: TGTGCCAGCAGCTTACATAGCAATCAGCCCCAGCATTTT
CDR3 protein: CASSLHSNQPQHF

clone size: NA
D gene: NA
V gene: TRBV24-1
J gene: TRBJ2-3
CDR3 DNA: TGTGCCACCAGTGATTTGTCTCTTAGCACAGATACGCAGTATTTT
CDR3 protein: CATSDLSLSTDTQYF

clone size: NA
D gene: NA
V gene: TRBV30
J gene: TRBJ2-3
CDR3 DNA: TGTGCCTGGAGTGTACGGGGTGGGGGGAGAACAGATACGCAGTATTTT
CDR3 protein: CAWSVRGGGRTDTQYF

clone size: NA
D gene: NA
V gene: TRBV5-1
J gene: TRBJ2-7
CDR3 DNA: TGCGCCAGCAGCACGAGCGGAGGGGGCCCTAGCTCCTACGAGCAGTACTTC
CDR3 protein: CASSTSGGGPSSYEQYF

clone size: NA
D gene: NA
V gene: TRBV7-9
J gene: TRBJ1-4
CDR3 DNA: TGTGCCAGCAGCCTCCCAAACATGGAGAATGAAAAACTGTTTTTT
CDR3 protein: CASSLPNMENEKLFF

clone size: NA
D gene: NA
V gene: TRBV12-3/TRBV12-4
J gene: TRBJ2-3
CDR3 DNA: TGTGCCAGCAGTTTTCTCCCAGGGGTCACAGATACGCAGTATTTT
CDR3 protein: CASSFLPGVTDTQYF

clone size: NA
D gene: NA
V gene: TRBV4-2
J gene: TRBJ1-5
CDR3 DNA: TGTGCCAGCAGCCAAGACTCAGGGAATGAGGTGCAGCCCCAGCATTTT
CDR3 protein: CASSQDSGNEVQPQHF

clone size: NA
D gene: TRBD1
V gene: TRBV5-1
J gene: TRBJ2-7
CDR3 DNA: TGCGCCAGCAGCTCCTACAGGGGGCCATCGGCCGAGCAGTACTTC
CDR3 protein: CASSSYRGPSAEQYF

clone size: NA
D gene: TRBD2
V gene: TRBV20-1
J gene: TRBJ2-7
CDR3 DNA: TGCAGTGTTCGGGGGAGGGCGGCTAACGAGCAGTACTTC
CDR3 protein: CSVRGRAANEQYF

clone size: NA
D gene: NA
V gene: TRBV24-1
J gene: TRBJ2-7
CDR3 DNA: TGTGCCACCAGTGACCCCGCTGGGTACGAGCAGTACTTC
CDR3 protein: CATSDPAGYEQYF

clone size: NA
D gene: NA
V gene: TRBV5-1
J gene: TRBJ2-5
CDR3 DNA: TGCGCCAGCAGCTTGGTGCAGGGTGGAAAGACCCAGTACTTC
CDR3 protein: CASSLVQGGKTQYF

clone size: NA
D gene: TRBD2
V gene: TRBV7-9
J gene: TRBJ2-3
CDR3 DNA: TGTGCCAGCAGCTTAATAGGGACTAACACAGATACGCAGTATTTT
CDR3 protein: CASSLIGTNTDTQYF

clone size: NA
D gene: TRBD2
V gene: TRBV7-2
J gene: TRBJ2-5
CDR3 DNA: TGTGCCAGCAGCTTACGAACTAGCGGGAGTTTGGAGACCCAGTACTTC
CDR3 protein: CASSLRTSGSLETQYF

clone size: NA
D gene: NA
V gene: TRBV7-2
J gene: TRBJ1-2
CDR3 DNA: TGTGCCAGCAGCTTCGACAGGCAGTATGGCTACACCTTC
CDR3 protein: CASSFDRQYGYTF

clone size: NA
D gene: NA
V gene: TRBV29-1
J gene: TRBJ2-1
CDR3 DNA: TGCAGCGTTGTTGTCGGCCTAGCGCAATCCTACAATGAGCAGTTCTTC
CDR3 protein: CSVVVGLAQSYNEQFF

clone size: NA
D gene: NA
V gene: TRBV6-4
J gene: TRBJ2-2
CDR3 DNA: TGTGCCAGCAGTTTGACAAGGACGAACACCGGGGAGCTGTTTTTT
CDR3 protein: CASSLTRTNTGELFF

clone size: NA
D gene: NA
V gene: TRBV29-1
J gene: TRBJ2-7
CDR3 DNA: TGCAGCGCTGACAGCTCGAGCGAGCAGTACTTC
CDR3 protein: CSADSSSEQYF

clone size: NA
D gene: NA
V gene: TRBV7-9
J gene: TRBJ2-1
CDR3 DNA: TGTGCCAGCAGCTTAACAATCTCCTACAATGAGCAGTTCTTC
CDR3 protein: CASSLTISYNEQFF

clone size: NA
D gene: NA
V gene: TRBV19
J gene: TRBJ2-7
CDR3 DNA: TGTGCCAGTGCGAGGGACCGAACCTACGAGCAGTACTTC
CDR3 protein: CASARDRTYEQYF

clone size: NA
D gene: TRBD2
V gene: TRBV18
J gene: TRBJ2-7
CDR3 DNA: TGTGCCAGCTCACCACCGGGACTAGCTGGCCAGCAGTACTTC
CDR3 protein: CASSPPGLAGQQYF

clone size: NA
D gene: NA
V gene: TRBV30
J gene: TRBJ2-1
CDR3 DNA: TGTGCCTGGAGTGCTACGGGACGTTCCAATGAGCAGTTCTTC
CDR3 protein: CAWSATGRSNEQFF

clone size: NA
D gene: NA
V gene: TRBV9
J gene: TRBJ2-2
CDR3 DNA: TGTGCCAGCGGCGAAACCGGGGAGCTGTTTTTT
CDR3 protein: CASGETGELFF

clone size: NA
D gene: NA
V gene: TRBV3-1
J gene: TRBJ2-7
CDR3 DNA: TGTGCCAGCAGCCCTAGGAGGCGGTCCTACAGCTACGAGCAGTACTTC
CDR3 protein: CASSPRRRSYSYEQYF

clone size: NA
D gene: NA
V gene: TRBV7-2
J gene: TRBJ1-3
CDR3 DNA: TGTGCCAGCAGCTCGACCTCTGGAAACACCATATATTTT
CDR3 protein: CASSSTSGNTIYF

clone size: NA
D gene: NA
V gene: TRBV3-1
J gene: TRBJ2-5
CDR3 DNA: TGTGCCAGCAGCCCCGGCCACGCGGAGACCCAGTACTTC
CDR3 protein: CASSPGHAETQYF

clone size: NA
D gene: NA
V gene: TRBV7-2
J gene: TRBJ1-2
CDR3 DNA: TGTGCCAGCAGCTTAGCCGGCAGTCAATATGGCTACACCTTC
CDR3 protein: CASSLAGSQYGYTF